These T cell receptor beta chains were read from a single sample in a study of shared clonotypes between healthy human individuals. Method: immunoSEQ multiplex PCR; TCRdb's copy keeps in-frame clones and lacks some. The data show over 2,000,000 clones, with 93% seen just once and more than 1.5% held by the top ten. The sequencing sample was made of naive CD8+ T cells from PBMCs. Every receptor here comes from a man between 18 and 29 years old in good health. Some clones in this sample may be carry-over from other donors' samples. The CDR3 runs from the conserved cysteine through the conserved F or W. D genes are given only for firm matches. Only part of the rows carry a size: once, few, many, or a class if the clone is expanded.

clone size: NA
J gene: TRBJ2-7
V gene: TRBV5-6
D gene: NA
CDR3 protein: CASSLAGDEQYF
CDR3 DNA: TGTGCCAGCAGCTTGGCGGGTGACGAGCAGTACTTC

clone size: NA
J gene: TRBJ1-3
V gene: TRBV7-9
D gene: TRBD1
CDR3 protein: CASSSRPGQGGGNTIYF
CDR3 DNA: TGTGCCAGCAGCTCTCGCCCGGGACAGGGTGGTGGAAACACCATATATTTT

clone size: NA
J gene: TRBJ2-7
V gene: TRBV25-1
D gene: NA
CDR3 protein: CASSEGYEQYF
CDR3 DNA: TGTGCCAGCAGTGAGGGGTACGAGCAGTACTTC

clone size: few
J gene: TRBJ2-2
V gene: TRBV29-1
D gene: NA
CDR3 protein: CSVVAVNTGELFF
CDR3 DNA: TGCAGCGTTGTGGCGGTGAACACCGGGGAGCTGTTTTTT

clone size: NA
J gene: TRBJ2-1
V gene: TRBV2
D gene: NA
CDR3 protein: CASSETHPSSYNEQFF
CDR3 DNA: TGTGCCAGCAGTGAAACACACCCAAGCTCCTACAATGAGCAGTTCTTC

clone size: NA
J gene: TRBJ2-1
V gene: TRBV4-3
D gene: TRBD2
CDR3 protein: CASSPGGLAGVYYNEQFF
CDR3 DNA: TGCGCCAGCAGCCCGGGGGGACTAGCGGGAGTGTACTACAATGAGCAGTTCTTC

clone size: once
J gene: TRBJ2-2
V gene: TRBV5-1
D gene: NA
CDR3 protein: CASSPWSGAGELFF
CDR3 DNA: TGCGCCAGCAGCCCGTGGAGTGGCGCCGGGGAGCTGTTTTTT

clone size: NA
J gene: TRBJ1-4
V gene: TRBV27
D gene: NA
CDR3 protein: CASSFWAATNEKLFF
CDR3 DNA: TGTGCCAGCAGTTTCTGGGCAGCAACTAATGAAAAACTGTTTTTT

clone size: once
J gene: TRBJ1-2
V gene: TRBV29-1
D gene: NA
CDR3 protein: CSVADGDDYGYTF
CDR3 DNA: TGCAGCGTTGCGGACGGGGATGACTATGGCTACACCTTC

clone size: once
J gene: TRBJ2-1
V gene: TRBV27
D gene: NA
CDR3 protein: CASSLVHLNNEQFF
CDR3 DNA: TGTGCCAGCAGTTTGGTACACCTAAACAATGAGCAGTTCTTC

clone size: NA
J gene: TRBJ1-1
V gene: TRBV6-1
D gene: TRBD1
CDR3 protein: CASRRTGGRTEAFF
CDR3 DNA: TGTGCCAGCAGAAGGACAGGGGGAAGGACTGAAGCTTTCTTT

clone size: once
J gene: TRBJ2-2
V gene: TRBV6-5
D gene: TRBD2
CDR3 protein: CASSYGLAEGTGELFF
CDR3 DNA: TGTGCCAGCAGTTACGGGCTAGCGGAGGGCACCGGGGAGCTGTTTTTT

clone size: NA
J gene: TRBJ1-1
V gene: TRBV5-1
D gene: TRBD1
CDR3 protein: CASSYGTEEAFF
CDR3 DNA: TGCGCCAGCAGCTACGGGACAGAAGAAGCTTTCTTT

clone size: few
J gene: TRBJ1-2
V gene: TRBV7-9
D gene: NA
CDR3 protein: CASSLELAGGYTF
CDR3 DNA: TGTGCCAGCAGCTTAGAGCTTGCTGGGGGCTACACCTTC

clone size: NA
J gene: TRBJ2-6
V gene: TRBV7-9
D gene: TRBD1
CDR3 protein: CASSLTGAGANVLTF
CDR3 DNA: TGTGCCAGCAGCTTGACAGGGGCTGGGGCCAACGTCCTGACTTTC

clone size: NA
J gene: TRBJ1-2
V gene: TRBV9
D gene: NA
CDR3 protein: CASSVARGGGYGYTF
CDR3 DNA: TGTGCCAGCAGCGTAGCTAGGGGGGGAGGCTATGGCTACACCTTC

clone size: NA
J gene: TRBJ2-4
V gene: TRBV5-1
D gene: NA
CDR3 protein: CASSLEVSLAKNIQYF
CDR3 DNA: TGCGCCAGCAGCTTGGAGGTCAGCCTAGCCAAAAACATTCAGTACTTC